This TCR beta chain was sequenced in a study of cytomegalovirus exposure and HLA in healthy donors. Both 60 Vbeta primers and 13 Jbeta primers went into the PCR. The method was immunoSEQ multiplex PCR; TCRdb's version includes in-frame clones alone and lacks a portion of them. The sample table sets out about 200,000 clones. V dropped 3 bases and J dropped 0; count of bases not matched to a gene: 5. CDR1 is MDHEN, CDR2 SYDVKM, per germline. This CDR3 comprises 17 residues. The chain couples TRBV28 to TRBJ2-3, with 11 bases identical to TRBD2. Sequencing input: PBMCs. This clonotype originated in a girl aged 2-10 years in good health and CMV-seropositive. The CDR3 DNA is TGTGCCAGCAGTTTGACTAGCGGGGCACTAAGCACAGATACGCAGTATTTT. It yields the protein CASSLTSGALSTDTQYF.